The 24 T cell receptor beta chains listed next were all sequenced from one sample in a study of CD8 T cells in Susac syndrome. RNA, at about 0.5 to 1 ug, was reverse transcribed with random hexamers. TCRdb independently ran MiXCR on the immunoSEQ multiplex PCR reads; one entry per CDR3 protein. Of 300,000 to 350,000 distinct CDR3 sequences listed, around 92% are singletons. The sample comprised CD4+ T cells from PBMCs. These receptors all stem from a human donor with multiple sclerosis.

J is TRBJ2-1 and V is TRBV2; TRBD2 aligns across 7 bases. Trimming cost V 4 bases and J 5 bases; bases outside gene matches: 2. The CDR3 is 13 residues long. Germline-derived CDR1 and CDR2 are SNHLY and FYNNEI. The CDR3 region has the DNA TGTGCCAGCAGTGGTGCGGGAGACAATGAGCAGTTCTTC. This translates into CASSGAGDNEQFF.

The V and J genes are TRBV12-3 or TRBV12-4 and TRBJ2-7; 9 bases are shared with TRBD2. The CDR3 sequence is 14 residues long. V lost 1 base to trimming and J lost 4 bases; unmatched junction nucleotides: 2. In nucleotides, the CDR3 is TGTGCCAGCAGTTTAGGCGGGAGGGGGTACGAGCAGTACTTC. Translated: CASSLGGRGYEQYF.

The genes are TRBV14 and TRBJ2-3; 8 nucleotides agree with TRBD2. In germline, CDR1 is SGHDN, CDR2 FVKESK. V lost 0 bases, J lost 1 base, and 9 bases stayed unmatched. This CDR3 contains 18 residues. CDR3 bases: TGTGCCAGCAGCCAAGATATCCGGGAGGGCCTGCGCACAGATACGCAGTATTTT. It codes for CASSQDIREGLRTDTQYF.

The chain uses TRBV4-1 and TRBJ1-5, with TRBD1 identical over 8 bases. With V trimmed by 3 bases and J by 4 bases, 5 bases remained unmatched. The CDR3 runs to 15 residues. Germline V CDR1 and CDR2: MGHRA, YSYEKL. The CDR3 loop reads CASSQQDRENQPQHF. For the CDR3, the DNA is TGCGCCAGCAGCCAGCAGGACAGGGAAAATCAGCCCCAGCATTTT.

The chain joins TRBV5-1 to TRBJ2-1, with 8 positions matching TRBD2. This CDR3 is built from 16 residues. The junction had 11 bases not matched to a gene; V was cut back by 3 bases and J by 6 bases. The V gene's germline CDR1 is SGHRS and CDR2 YFSETQ. CDR3 nucleotide sequence: TGCGCCAGCAGCTCGGGGGGGACCCTATTGGTCAATGAGCAGTTCTTC. This translates into CASSSGGTLLVNEQFF.

This sequence joins TRBV30 and TRBJ1-4; no clear D. Between the trimmed V and J ends, which lost 1 base and 0 bases, there was a span of 9 bases. The CDR3 has 15 amino acids. Looked up from germline, CDR1 is GTSNPN and CDR2 is SVGIG (reference sequence). The CDR3 DNA reads TGTGCCTGGAGTGGGCACCTTGCAACTAATGAAAAACTGTTTTTT. Its translation is CAWSGHLATNEKLFF. Together with reference TRBV30 and TRBJ1-4, the CDR3 gives the full variable domain: SQTIHQWPATLVQPVGSPLSLECTVEGTSNPNLYWYRQAAGRGLQLLFYSVGIGQISSEVPQNLSASRPQDRQFILSSKKLLLSDSGFYLCAWSGHLATNEKLFFGSGTQLSVL.

The V gene is TRBV28, the J gene TRBJ1-1, with TRBD1 as a possible D gene (6 bases). Trimming cost V 10 bases and J 1 base, with 10 bases left between them. This CDR3 is built from 12 residues. The germline V gene has CDR1 MDHEN and CDR2 SYDVKM. In nucleotides, the CDR3 is TGTGCCACCCAGGGGCCGAACACTGAAGCTTTCTTT. The encoded protein is CATQGPNTEAFF.

The chain uses TRBV6-5 and TRBJ2-5; 7 positions agree with TRBD2. V shed 6 bases and J 2 bases; nucleotides not matched to a gene: 9. CDR3 length equals 15 residues. CDR1 and CDR2 (germline): MNHEY, SVGAGI. CDR3 sequence reads: CASRGGFQIQETQYF. The DNA for the CDR3 is TGTGCCAGCAGGGGGGGGTTCCAAATTCAAGAGACCCAGTACTTC.

The rearrangement joins TRBV2 to TRBJ2-2, with a tentative D call TRBD2 (6 bases). Germline values: CDR1 SNHLY, CDR2 FYNNEI. V was cut by 7 bases and J by 9 bases, with 9 bases left in between. The CDR3 is made up of 11 amino acids. The DNA of the CDR3 is TGTGCCAGCACGGCGGGACGGGAGCTGTTTTTT. It encodes CASTAGRELFF.

The V and J genes are TRBV6-1 and TRBJ2-5; weak D call: TRBD1 (6 bases). The CDR3 spans 13 residues. The V end lost 6 bases, the J end lost 4 bases, and 12 bases lay between the germline ends. CDR1 and CDR2 from the germline V gene are MNHNS and SASEGT. DNA for the CDR3: TGTGCCAGCAGCAACAGGGTTCGAGAGACCCAGTACTTC. This translates into CASSNRVRETQYF.

This clonotype showed up just once. The CDR3 sequence: CASSQEYTSDTQYF. DNA for the CDR3: TGCGCCAGCAGCCAAGAATACACTTCAGATACGCAGTATTTT. This chain connects TRBV4-1 to TRBJ2-3, with D unresolved. The CDR3 sequence is 14 residues long. Germline V gene data show CDR1 as MGHRA and CDR2 as YSYEKL. V was trimmed by 0 bases and J by 4 bases, leaving 8 bases between them.

The V gene is TRBV6-2 or TRBV6-3, the J gene TRBJ2-4, with 10 bases fitting TRBD2. CDR3 length equals 15 residues. V gave up 10 bases and J gave up 3 bases; unmatched junction bases: 9. Germline V gene data show CDR1 as MNHEY and CDR2 as SVGEGT. The CDR3 sequence is CATESGGAGKNIQYF. The CDR3 DNA reads as TGTGCCACCGAAAGCGGGGGGGCCGGCAAAAACATTCAGTACTTC.

To note about this clonotype: The CDR3 does not end in the conserved phenylalanine or tryptophan, so this is likely a read error. The CDR3 region is CSVRPPGQDYTEAFL. CDR3 bases: TGCAGCGTTCGACCCCCTGGGCAGGATTACACTGAAGCTTTCCTT. The V call is TRBV29-1, the J call TRBJ1-1; D is uncertain. The CDR3 sequence is 15 residues long. V lost 5 bases and J 3 bases, leaving 19 bases between the germline ends. The germline gives CDR1 SQVTM, CDR2 ANQGSEA.

The chain is built from TRBV19 and TRBJ2-1, with D maybe TRBD1 (6 bases). From germline, CDR1 is LNHDA and CDR2 SQIVND (reference sequence). The CDR3 length is 14 residues. V lost 8 bases, J lost 4 bases, and 15 bases lay in between. The CDR3 protein is CASDNGQIYNEQFF. The CDR3, as DNA: TGTGCCAGTGATAACGGACAGATATACAATGAGCAGTTCTTC.

In this sample, this clonotype turned up once. The J gene is TRBJ2-7, the V gene TRBV6-6, with 7 bases fitting TRBD1. This CDR3 has 12 amino acids. In germline, CDR1 is MNHNY, CDR2 SVGAGI (reference sequence). J gave up 0 bases and V 10 bases, and 3 bases lay outside the gene matches. The CDR3 DNA follows: TGTGCCACCCGGGACAGCTCCTACGAGCAGTACTTC. Residues: CATRDSSYEQYF.

The DNA of the CDR3 is TGTGCCAGCAGCTTAACCACAGCTGGGACAGCAGTGAGGGCTTTCTTT. Protein product: CASSLTTAGTAVRAFF. The chain has TRBV7-9 and TRBJ1-1; 7 bases are shared with TRBD1. CDR1 is SEHNR, CDR2 FQNEAQ, per germline (reference sequence). V was clipped by 2 bases and J by 11 bases; unmatched bases: 17. CDR3 length equals 16 residues. Using reference TRBV7-9 and TRBJ1-1 for the parts outside the CDR3, the full variable domain is DTGVSQNPRHKITKRGQNVTFRCDPISEHNRLYWYRQTLGQGPEFLTYFQNEAQLEKSRLLSDRFSAERPKGSFSTLEIQRTEQGDSAMYLCASSLTTAGTAVRAFFGQGTRLTVV.

The sample holds a few counts of this clonotype. The chain carries TRBV6-1 and TRBJ1-2; D ambiguous. V lost 5 bases to trimming and J lost 7 bases, with 11 bases between them. This CDR3 has 12 amino acids. Germline loops: CDR1 MNHNS, CDR2 SASEGT. As DNA, the CDR3 is TGTGCCAGCAGTTCCCAGGAGGGTGGCTACACCTTC. The encoded protein is CASSSQEGGYTF.

The chain is built from TRBV29-1 and TRBJ2-3; 7 bases map to TRBD1. There are 18 residues in the CDR3. The V and J ends lost 6 bases and 4 bases, in that order; junction bases with no gene match: 22. CDR1 and CDR2 (germline): SQVTM, ANQGSEA. CDR3 sequence (DNA): TGCAGCGTCGAAACATGGCCAGGGGGTGCGTTTTTCGCAGATACGCAGTATTTT. Its protein product is CSVETWPGGAFFADTQYF.

The rearrangement joins TRBV11-1 to TRBJ2-4, with D perhaps TRBD1 (6 bases). V gave up 4 bases and J gave up 2 bases, with 12 bases separating them. Germline CDR1 and CDR2: SGHAT and FQDESV (reference sequence). This CDR3 contains 15 residues. The CDR3 here is CASSSPQGSKNIQYF. The DNA for the CDR3 is TGTGCCAGCAGCTCGCCGCAGGGGTCCAAAAACATTCAGTACTTC.

The genes are TRBV7-2 and TRBJ1-2, with D uncertain. The germline V gene has CDR1 SGHTA and CDR2 FQGNSA. There are 14 residues in the CDR3. V gave up 1 base and J gave up 9 bases, with 15 bases separating them. The CDR3: CASSLGWMGFSYTF. The DNA of the CDR3 is TGTGCCAGCAGCTTAGGGTGGATGGGGTTTAGCTACACCTTC.

The chain combines TRBV24-1 with TRBJ2-3; 10 bases align to TRBD1. The CDR3 contains 18 residues. Germline loops: CDR1 KGHDR, CDR2 SFDVKD. Germline trimming cut 4 bases from V and 0 bases from J; bases unmatched to any gene: 9. The CDR3 region has the DNA TGTGCCACCAGTGACATTCCGGGACAGGGGACAAGCACAGATACGCAGTATTTT. Translation: CATSDIPGQGTSTDTQYF.

The genes are TRBV4-3 and TRBJ2-7; TRBD2 matches 8 bases. V shed 0 bases and J 2 bases; nucleotides not matched to a gene: 6. CDR1 is LGHNA and CDR2 is YSLEER in the germline V gene. This CDR3 comprises 16 residues. The CDR3 DNA reads TGCGCCAGCAGCCAAGAAGTTGGACTAGCAGCCTACGAGCAGTACTTC. Amino acids: CASSQEVGLAAYEQYF.

V and J are TRBV12-3 or TRBV12-4 and TRBJ1-1; D not resolved. V was trimmed by 6 bases and J by 10 bases, leaving 15 bases between them. The CDR3 runs to 12 residues. The CDR3 loop reads CASRREGGGAFF. Here the CDR3 DNA reads TGTGCCAGCAGAAGGGAGGGTGGTGGAGCTTTCTTT.

The chain couples TRBV13 to TRBJ2-5; tentatively, D is TRBD1 (7 bases). There are 14 residues in the CDR3. Trimming shortened V by 4 bases and J by 3 bases, and 12 bases separated the two germline ends. Per germline, CDR1 PRHDT and CDR2 FYEKMQ (reference sequence). The CDR3 sequence is CASSWRGQKETQYF. CDR3 DNA: TGTGCCAGCAGCTGGAGGGGACAGAAAGAGACCCAGTACTTC. The variable domain in full, completed from reference TRBV13 and TRBJ2-5, reads AAGVIQSPRHLIKEKRETATLKCYPIPRHDTVYWYQQGPGQDPQFLISFYEKMQSDKGSIPDRFSAQQFSDYHSELNMSSLELGDSALYFCASSWRGQKETQYFGPGTRLLVL.